These 5 T cell receptor beta chains were all obtained from the same sample, sequenced in a study of cytomegalovirus exposure and HLA in healthy donors. Use of 60 Vbeta and 13 Jbeta primers characterized the PCR. Sequencing used immunoSEQ multiplex PCR; TCRdb keeps in-frame clones, though not all of them. This sample has 150,000 or so clones, with approximately 72% found just once. Input material: PBMCs. The receptors were sampled from a man aged 18 to 29 in good health and CMV-seronegative.

The CDR3 loop reads CASSPRGQGLDSQYF. For the CDR3, the DNA is TGTGCCAGCAGCCCGAGGGGACAGGGGTTGGACAGTCAGTACTTC. This chain links TRBV7-3 with TRBJ2-4; 10 bases map to TRBD1. This CDR3 is built from 15 residues. Germline CDR1 and CDR2: SGHTA and FQGTGA. V trimming: 5 bases; J trimming: 12 bases; junction bases outside the gene matches: 13.

CDR3 DNA: TGTGCCATCAGTGAAGACAGAAACTATGGCTACACCTTC. Its protein product is CAISEDRNYGYTF. The chain has TRBV10-3 and TRBJ1-2; the D gene is possibly TRBD1 (5 bases). Trimming cost V 3 bases and J 2 bases, with 7 bases left between them. Germline lookup yields CDR1 ENHRY and CDR2 SYGVKD. The CDR3 consists of 13 residues.

This rearrangement joins TRBV6-5 to TRBJ1-6; D is unresolved. This CDR3 region has 15 residues. Germline-derived CDR1 and CDR2 are MNHEY and SVGAGI. V gave up 0 bases and J gave up 10 bases, with 13 bases separating them. The CDR3 DNA sequence: TGTGCCAGCAGTTACTCTAAGGACGGGATCTCACCCCTCCACTTT. Encoded protein: CASSYSKDGISPLHF.

This chain connects TRBV27 to TRBJ2-3, with a tentative D call TRBD2 (6 bases). Trimming left V 4 bases short and J 2 bases short, with 13 bases between. This CDR3 is 15 amino acids long. Germline V lookup: CDR1 MNHEY, CDR2 SMNVEV (reference sequence). CDR3 DNA sequence: TGTGCCAGCAGTTGGGCGGGGATGCCCACAGATACGCAGTATTTT. Protein product: CASSWAGMPTDTQYF.

The rearrangement joins TRBV10-3 to TRBJ2-7; perhaps TRBD2 as D (5 bases). CDR1 and CDR2 from the germline V gene are ENHRY and SYGVKD. This CDR3 is 14 amino acids long. Trimming removed 7 bases from V and 5 bases from J, with 18 bases in between. CDR3 residues: CAITDRESFNEQYF. CDR3 nucleotide sequence: TGTGCCATCACAGACCGGGAATCATTCAACGAGCAGTACTTC.